A single sample is the source of the 26 T cell receptor beta chains below, sequenced in a study of blood T cells in healthy people across ages (dated by TCRdb to the mid-2010s). The receptor library was made with 5' RACE. Sequencing took place on an Illumina HiSeq 2500. A second PCR of about 7 to 12 cycles was performed with a sample-barcoded 5' primer and a J-beta primer mix. Starting from the raw public reads, TCRdb applied fastp trimming at Q25, assembled clones with MiXCR and retained in-frame beta chains. CDR3 protein sequences are deduplicated, and each keeps its most common genes and DNA. The sample table contains around 700,000 distinct CDR3 sequences; only one count was recorded for roughly 25% of them. 8% to 10% of the sample lies in the top ten. The same sample was also studied in work on T cells of mothers and their children.

Sequenced input: blood. These receptors were taken from a boy aged 10-17 years in good health.

A few counts support this clonotype. This chain connects TRBV10-3 to TRBJ2-1; TRBD2 agrees at 11 bases. The CDR3 totals 14 residues. Trimming cost V 9 bases and J 5 bases; bases outside gene matches: 6. Germline CDR1 reads ENHRY; CDR2 reads SYGVKD. In nucleotides, the CDR3 is TGTGCCATGTATAGCGGGAGGGAGGACAATGAGCAGTTCTTC. It codes for CAMYSGREDNEQFF.

This clonotype was counted between two and nine times. The chain recombines TRBV28 with TRBJ1-5, with 7 positions matching TRBD1. The germline gives CDR1 MDHEN, CDR2 SYDVKM. The CDR3 is 16 amino acids. The junction had 7 bases not matched to a gene; V was cut back by 4 bases and J by 1 base. In DNA, the CDR3 is TGTGCCAGCAGTTCCCAGACAGGGACAAGCAATCAGCCCCAGCATTTT. Amino acids: CASSSQTGTSNQPQHF.

The rearrangement links TRBV20-1 to TRBJ2-3; D remains unclear. This CDR3 region has 12 residues. V was pared by 5 bases and J by 1 base, with 7 bases between. CDR1 and CDR2 from the germline V gene are DFQATT and SNEGSKA (reference sequence). The CDR3 region is CSAPDRTDTQYF. For the CDR3, the DNA is TGCAGTGCTCCGGATCGCACAGATACGCAGTATTTT.

The genes are TRBV24-1 and TRBJ2-1, with 7 bases aligning to TRBD1. V gave up 4 bases and J gave up 10 bases; unmatched junction bases: 9. Germline loops: CDR1 KGHDR, CDR2 SFDVKD. The CDR3 has 14 amino acids. CDR3 region: CATSDMTGSSEQFF. In DNA form, the CDR3 reads TGTGCCACCAGTGACATGACAGGGTCAAGCGAGCAGTTCTTC.

This clonotype was seen a handful of times. The chain couples TRBV28 to TRBJ2-2, with 13 bases fitting TRBD2. Per germline, CDR1 MDHEN and CDR2 SYDVKM. J was trimmed by 4 bases and V by 3 bases; bases with no gene match: 2. CDR3 length equals 16 residues. The CDR3 reads CASSLGLAGPTGELFF. DNA of the CDR3: TGTGCCAGCAGTTTGGGACTAGCGGGGCCCACCGGGGAGCTGTTTTTT.

This chain links TRBV12-3 or TRBV12-4 with TRBJ2-1; D may be TRBD2 (6 bases). With 0 bases removed from V and 7 bases from J, the gap between germline ends came to 19 bases. The CDR3 sequence is 17 residues long. This CDR3 is CASSLAPGARLVNEQFF. CDR3 DNA: TGTGCCAGCAGTTTAGCCCCCGGCGCCCGACTAGTGAATGAGCAGTTCTTC.

This rearrangement joins TRBV10-3 to TRBJ2-4; possibly TRBD1 or TRBD2 for D (5 bases each). The V end was cut by 4 bases, the J end by 0 bases, with 16 bases between. CDR3 length: 17 residues. Germline V CDR1 and CDR2: ENHRY, SYGVKD. CDR3 sequence (DNA): TGTGCCATCAGTGTCAGTTGGGGCGGGTTAGCCAAAAACATTCAGTACTTC. Translation: CAISVSWGGLAKNIQYF.

A few counts support this clonotype. V is TRBV20-1 and J is TRBJ2-5; 7 bases agree with TRBD1. TRBJ2-7 explains the end of the DNA better; the J call may be wrong. The CDR3 runs to 13 residues. CDR1 DFQATT and CDR2 SNEGSKA come from the germline V gene (reference sequence). The CDR3: CSAYRQGAYEQYF. The CDR3 DNA reads TGCAGTGCTTATCGACAGGGAGCCTACGAGCAGTACTTC.

The J gene is TRBJ2-1, the V gene TRBV28; 11 bases are a match to TRBD2. The trim removed 3 bases at V and 10 bases at J, leaving 8 bases unmatched. The CDR3 extends over 15 amino acids. Germline CDR1 MDHEN, CDR2 SYDVKM. CDR3 sequence (DNA): TGTGCCAGCAGTTTGGGTAGCGGGAGGGCCAGAGAGCAGTTCTTC. This sequence encodes CASSLGSGRAREQFF.

The sample holds a few counts of this clonotype. DNA for the CDR3: TGTGCCAGCAGTCCCGACGCACTACAAGAGACCCAGTACTTC. Residues: CASSPDALQETQYF. The gene calls are TRBV28 and TRBJ2-5; D is uncertain. V lost 5 bases, J lost 2 bases, and 12 bases lay in between. Germline CDR1 MDHEN, CDR2 SYDVKM. The CDR3 extends over 14 amino acids. Combining the CDR3 with reference TRBV28 and TRBJ2-5 gives the whole variable domain DVKVTQSSRYLVKRTGEKVFLECVQDMDHENMFWYRQDPGLGLRLIYFSYDVKMKEKGDIPEGYSVSREKKERFSLILESASTNQTSMYLCASSPDALQETQYFGPGTRLLVL.

The chain links TRBV6-5 to TRBJ2-2; TRBD1 aligns across 8 bases. Germline loops: CDR1 MNHEY, CDR2 SVGAGI. Unmatched junction bases numbered 4, after V lost 6 bases and J lost 1 base. This CDR3 has 15 residues. The CDR3 loop reads CASSTGTGNTGELFF. In nucleotides, the CDR3 is TGTGCCAGCAGCACCGGGACAGGGAACACCGGGGAGCTGTTTTTT.

This clonotype was seen a few times. V and J are TRBV9 and TRBJ2-7, with D maybe TRBD2 (6 bases). The CDR3 spans 14 residues. V was trimmed by 4 bases and J by 3 bases, leaving 14 bases between them. From germline, CDR1 is SGDLS and CDR2 YYNGEE. The CDR3 nucleotides read TGTGCCAGCAGCCCCTTGGAGGGAGGCTACGAGCAGTACTTC. Its protein is CASSPLEGGYEQYF.

This clonotype was seen ten or more times. This chain connects TRBV6-2 or TRBV6-3 to TRBJ2-2, with D hard to call. Trimming removed 6 bases from V and 4 bases from J, with 3 bases in between. The CDR3 is 11 amino acids. CDR1 MNHEY and CDR2 SVGEGT come from the germline V gene. The CDR3 is CASSTTGELFF. CDR3 DNA sequence: TGTGCCAGCAGCACCACCGGGGAGCTGTTTTTT.

Only a few counts were recorded for this clonotype. The chain combines TRBV6-6 with TRBJ2-7; 7 nucleotides agree with TRBD1. This CDR3 contains 16 residues. CDR1 and CDR2 (germline): MNHNY, SVGAGI (reference sequence). Germline trimming cut 4 bases from V and 1 base from J; bases unmatched to any gene: 10. CDR3 nucleotide sequence: TGTGCCAGCAGTTCCCAGTCCCGGGACAGATCCTACGAGCAGTACTTC. As protein: CASSSQSRDRSYEQYF.

The chain recombines TRBV6-5 with TRBJ1-2, with unresolved D. The V gene's germline CDR1 is MNHEY and CDR2 SVGAGI. V lost 4 bases and J 4 bases, leaving 16 bases between the germline ends. The CDR3 is 15 amino acids. As DNA, the CDR3 is TGTGCCAGCAGTTCGGTGGGCGAATCGAGCTATGGCTACACCTTC. Encoded protein: CASSSVGESSYGYTF.

A note on this clonotype: Sequence at one end of the junction differs from germline and may be a read error. The genes are TRBV20-1 and TRBJ2-1; 9 bases align to TRBD2. The CDR3 runs 11 residues. Looked up from germline, CDR1 is DFQATT and CDR2 is SNEGSKA (reference sequence). CDR3 coding DNA: TGCAGTGCTAGAGGGCCTAGCGGGATCCAGTTC. It specifies CSARGPSGIQF.

This clonotype was observed a handful of times. The chain has TRBV3-1 and TRBJ1-5; the D is unclear. CDR3 length equals 15 residues. Germline loops: CDR1 LGHDT, CDR2 YNNKEL (reference sequence). Trimming removed 0 bases at V and 4 bases at J, with 10 bases between. The CDR3 DNA is TGTGCCAGCAGCCAAGATTTAAAGATTAATCAGCCCCAGCATTTT. This encodes CASSQDLKINQPQHF.

Turning to this clonotype: One junction end disagrees with the germline gene, perhaps due to a read error. The CDR3: CASSARPGLANTGELFF. The CDR3 DNA reads as TGCGCCAGCAGTGCACGACCGGGACTGGCGAACACCGGGGAGCTGTTTTTT. The chain has TRBV6-1 and TRBJ2-2, with a weak D call TRBD2 (6 bases). Germline CDR1 MNHNS, CDR2 SASEGT. The CDR3 has 17 amino acids.

This clonotype has more than one count but fewer than ten. V and J are TRBV11-3 and TRBJ2-1; 9 bases line up with TRBD2. CDR1 SGHNT and CDR2 YENEEA come from the germline V gene. This CDR3 has 18 amino acids. J gave up 4 bases and V 3 bases, and 13 bases lay outside the gene matches. In DNA form, the CDR3 reads TGTGCCAGCAGCTTCCTTCTCCCCAGCGGGGGGAGATACAATGAGCAGTTCTTC. Its protein product is CASSFLLPSGGRYNEQFF. Combining the CDR3 with reference TRBV11-3 and TRBJ2-1 gives the whole variable domain EAGVVQSPRYKIIEKKQPVAFWCNPISGHNTLYWYLQNLGQGPELLIRYENEEAVDDSQLPKDRFSAERLKGVDSTLKIQPAELGDSAVYLCASSFLLPSGGRYNEQFFGPGTRLTVL.

This clonotype was observed at least ten times. V and J are TRBV29-1 and TRBJ2-5; 7 positions agree with TRBD1. Germline trimming cut 3 bases from V and 2 bases from J; bases unmatched to any gene: 6. CDR1 is SQVTM and CDR2 is ANQGSEA in the germline V gene. This CDR3 is 14 amino acids long. The CDR3 DNA follows: TGCAGCGTTGAGACAGACAGGGCACAAGAGACCCAGTACTTC. This codes for CSVETDRAQETQYF.

This clonotype was observed a handful of times. V usage is TRBV29-1 and J usage is TRBJ1-1; no firm D call. Germline V CDR1 and CDR2: SQVTM, ANQGSEA. V was pared by 3 bases and J by 0 bases, with 11 bases between. The CDR3 is 14 amino acids. CDR3 in DNA: TGCAGCGTTGACGCAGGAATGGTGAACACTGAAGCTTTCTTT. Protein product: CSVDAGMVNTEAFF.

This clonotype was picked up a small number of times. J is TRBJ2-7 and V is TRBV4-1; TRBD2 matches 7 bases. The CDR3 consists of 14 residues. V lost 1 base to trimming and J lost 6 bases; unmatched junction nucleotides: 6. Germline CDR1 reads MGHRA; CDR2 reads YSYEKL. CDR3 in DNA: TGCGCCAGCAGCCAAGCGGGGGGAAGGGGCGAGCAGTACTTC. It yields the protein CASSQAGGRGEQYF.

The CDR3 region is CASDNPAGEAFF. The CDR3 DNA reads TGTGCCAGCGACAACCCTGCGGGTGAAGCTTTCTTT. The chain joins TRBV12-3 or TRBV12-4 to TRBJ1-1; D gene uncertain. This CDR3 has 12 amino acids. V lost 8 bases, J lost 7 bases, and 14 bases lay in between.

A remark on this clonotype: A junction boundary mismatches the germline segment, possibly from a read error. V and J are TRBV7-2 and TRBJ2-7; TRBD2 matches at 8 bases. This CDR3 has 16 residues. Germline values: CDR1 SGHTA, CDR2 FQGNSA. CDR3 in DNA: TGTGCCAGCAGCTTGGCTCTCTTTGCGGGAGGTTACGAGCAGCACTTC. It is translated as CASSLALFAGGYEQHF.

This clonotype was counted between two and nine times. The chain recombines TRBV10-3 with TRBJ1-3, with no clear D. The V gene lost 3 bases and the J gene lost 1 base, with 10 bases spanning the gap. Germline values: CDR1 ENHRY, CDR2 SYGVKD. This CDR3 spans 15 amino acids. The CDR3: CAISDFPRSGNTIYF. In nucleotides, the CDR3 is TGTGCCATCAGTGATTTCCCTAGATCTGGAAACACCATATATTTT.

This chain uses TRBV5-5 with TRBJ2-5; D remains unclear. Matching the DNA end better, TRBJ2-7 makes the J call doubtful. The CDR3 consists of 14 residues. Germline loops: CDR1 SGHKS, CDR2 YYEKEE (reference sequence). DNA of the CDR3: TGTGCCAGCAGCTTGGACTGGAACTCCTACGAGCAGTACTTC. This sequence encodes CASSLDWNSYEQYF.